This T cell receptor beta chain appears in the sequencing data of a study of vaccination and CD4 T cells after COVID-19. On this clonotype itself: Antigen: not known.

Once obtained from cultured CD4+ T cells, the DNA was sequenced using the Oncomine TCR Beta short-read assay. TCRdb processed the PCR reads anew with MiXCR; each CDR3 protein has one entry. The sample has around 16,000 distinct CDR3 sequences, around four fifths seen once. The treatment: approximately nine-day PBMC culture with coronavirus spike peptide pools or control peptides (ViraFEST assay). ViraFEST sequenced TCRs after peptide-pool expansion of antigen-specific T cells. Trimming removed 3 bases from V and 6 bases from J; junction bases left unmatched: 16. Germline V lookup: CDR1 LNHDA, CDR2 SQIVND (reference sequence). The CDR3 contains 18 residues.

The specimen sequenced was CD4+ T cells from blood, cultured in vitro. The receptor was isolated from a human donor who had recovered from COVID-19. The V gene is TRBV19, the J gene TRBJ1-2, with 10 nucleotides matching TRBD1. CDR3: CASSMGLGQGTGYDGYTF. DNA for the CDR3: TGTGCCAGTAGTATGGGTTTGGGACAGGGGACGGGGTATGATGGCTACACCTTC.